This T cell receptor beta chain was obtained from a study of blood T cell repertoires in COVID-19. Study-level information: The United States, Italy and Spain provided the acute and convalescent COVID-19 samples. T cells, B-cell-depleted T cells, or PBMCs provided the cDNA or gDNA that served as material.

Original methodology: From reference gene primer amplification, estimates of nucleated cell counts were derived. TCRdb's table, derived via immunoSEQ multiplex PCR, lists solely in-frame clones and lacks some. The V and J calls and the clone size are those of that table, but D and trimming were determined from the DNA. Among 35,000 to 45,000 clones, 65% to 80% were seen once, and the ten largest hold 1.5% to 2.5%. The germline V and J ends were trimmed by 0 bases and 2 bases, with 5 bases remaining between them. Germline lookup yields CDR1 SGHRS and CDR2 YFSETQ. This CDR3 has 14 amino acids. Input material: peripheral blood. The source is a man aged 55 to 69 with active COVID-19. J is TRBJ1-4 and V is TRBV5-1; perhaps TRBD1 as D (5 bases). The CDR3 nucleotides read TGCGCCAGCAGCTTGGGACAGACTAATGAAAAACTGTTTTTT. Its protein is CASSLGQTNEKLFF.